This T cell receptor beta chain was documented in a study of T cells in Graves' hyperthyroidism and ophthalmopathy. Study-wide findings and caveats: Blood also held most thyroid clonotypes expanded beyond 0.001. By a 13 V-J model, ophthalmopathy was set apart from stable hyperthyroidism.

RNA transcripts were the template for amplifying TCR beta CDR3 regions. The HTBI primer set was used in a first-round RT-PCR of the TCR CDR3. MiXCR was run by TCRdb on the multiplex PCR reads, yielding one entry per CDR3 protein. The sample lists about 320,000 distinct CDR3 sequences, over 15% occurring once. Among the patients, aged 18 to 65, hyperthyroidism was newly diagnosed and had lasted under 2 months. Based on clinical symptoms, serum thyroxine and TRAb, thyroid ultrasound and orbital computed tomography, diagnoses were reached. The sample holds a few counts of this clonotype. Antigen: not known. Germline CDR1 is SNHLY and CDR2 is FYNNEI. The CDR3 runs 14 residues. Germline trimming cut 6 bases from V and 2 bases from J; bases unmatched to any gene: 4.

The gene calls are TRBV2 and TRBJ2-3, with TRBD1 matching over 8 bases. Sequencing used blood. The clonotype comes from a man under 40 with Graves' hyperthyroidism. CDR3 nucleotides: TGTGCCAGCAGCCGGACAGGGCCCACAGATACGCAGTATTTT. This translates into CASSRTGPTDTQYF. The full variable domain, completed using reference TRBV2 and TRBJ2-3, is EPEVTQTPSHQVTQMGQEVILRCVPISNHLYFYWYRQILGQKVEFLVSFYNNEISEKSEIFDDQFSVERPDGSNFTLKIRSTKLEDSAMYFCASSRTGPTDTQYFGPGTRLTVL.